These 31 T cell receptor beta chains came from one sample sequenced in a study of technical replicates of blood from a few donors. Sequencing used immunoSEQ multiplex PCR; TCRdb keeps in-frame clones, though not all of them. Of 65,000 to 80,000 clones listed, 96% are singletons. Sequencing used T cells isolated from PBMCs. The receptors here all came from a human donor in good health.

The rearrangement joins TRBV6-5 to TRBJ2-7; 7 positions match TRBD1. Trimming cost V 5 bases and J 3 bases; bases outside gene matches: 10. From germline, CDR1 is MNHEY and CDR2 SVGAGI. The CDR3 loop spans 15 amino acids. CDR3 in DNA: TGTGCCAGCAGTGTGAATCCGGGACAGCGCTACGAGCAGTACTTC. Translation gives CASSVNPGQRYEQYF.

V gene TRBV5-1 combines with J gene TRBJ1-4, with D possibly matching TRBD1 (5 bases). Germline CDR1 reads SGHRS; CDR2 reads YFSETQ. CDR3 size: 14 residues. V lost 2 bases and J 7 bases, leaving 12 bases between the germline ends. CDR3 DNA: TGCGCCAGCAGCTTTGACAGTCTAGGTGAAAAACTGTTTTTT. Translating gives CASSFDSLGEKLFF.

The chain uses TRBV5-1 and TRBJ2-1; 7 bases are a match to TRBD1. Germline CDR1 SGHRS, CDR2 YFSETQ. The CDR3 has 16 amino acids. With 0 bases clipped from V and 4 bases from J, the junction kept 7 bases outside the gene matches. CDR3 sequence: CASSLEPGQFYNEQFF. CDR3 in DNA: TGCGCCAGCAGCTTGGAACCGGGACAGTTTTACAATGAGCAGTTCTTC.

This sequence joins TRBV19 and TRBJ2-7; TRBD1 matches 7 bases. Germline trimming cut 4 bases from V and 0 bases from J; bases unmatched to any gene: 3. This CDR3 spans 14 amino acids. The V gene's germline CDR1 is LNHDA and CDR2 SQIVND (reference sequence). CDR3 sequence: CASSRQGSSYEQYF. As DNA, the CDR3 is TGTGCCAGTAGTAGACAGGGAAGCTCCTACGAGCAGTACTTC.

This clone has just a few counts. The chain recombines TRBV19 with TRBJ1-4; the D is unclear. Germline V gene sequence: CDR1 LNHDA, CDR2 SQIVND (reference sequence). V was cut by 3 bases and J by 1 base, with 3 bases left in between. The CDR3 contains 13 residues. This CDR3 reads CASSIGTNEKLFF. CDR3 coding DNA: TGTGCCAGTAGTATCGGAACTAATGAAAAACTGTTTTTT.

The chain employs TRBV4-3 and TRBJ2-7; TRBD2 matches 11 bases. CDR1 and CDR2 (germline): LGHNA, YSLEER. The CDR3 loop spans 15 amino acids. V shed 2 bases, J shed 2 bases, and the junction held 2 bases outside the gene matches. The CDR3, as DNA: TGCGCCAGCAGCCAAACTAGCGGGAGAACCTACGAGCAGTACTTC. Translated: CASSQTSGRTYEQYF.

The chain is built from TRBV30 and TRBJ1-4; TRBD1 matches at 11 bases. Germline CDR1 is GTSNPN and CDR2 is SVGIG (reference sequence). Losses at the gene ends were 4 bases for V and 8 bases for J; bases not matched to a gene: 3. The CDR3 totals 13 residues. The CDR3: CAWKGTGGEKLFF. The CDR3 nucleotides read TGTGCCTGGAAGGGGACAGGGGGAGAAAAACTGTTTTTT.

This chain joins TRBV9 and TRBJ1-1; TRBD1 is a possible D gene (5 bases). In germline, CDR1 is SGDLS, CDR2 YYNGEE. The CDR3 is 18 residues long. V was clipped by 4 bases and J by 7 bases, with 29 bases between them. The CDR3 protein is CASSPRIWGGGEGFEAFF. In nucleotides, the CDR3 is TGTGCCAGCAGCCCACGAATTTGGGGGGGAGGGGAGGGATTTGAAGCTTTCTTT.

This rearrangement joins TRBV6-5 to TRBJ1-5, with D possibly being TRBD1 (6 bases). The V end was cut by 5 bases, the J end by 1 base, with 9 bases between. CDR3 length equals 14 residues. Per the germline V gene, CDR1 is MNHEY and CDR2 is SVGAGI. The chain's CDR3 is CASSGQPSNQPQHF. CDR3 coding DNA: TGTGCCAGCAGTGGACAGCCAAGCAATCAGCCCCAGCATTTT.

The gene calls are TRBV29-1 and TRBJ2-1; D unclear. This CDR3 is 9 amino acids long. Germline loops: CDR1 SQVTM, CDR2 ANQGSEA. Trimming cost V 6 bases and J 10 bases, with 7 bases left between them. CDR3 sequence reads: CSVGREQFF. In nucleotides, the CDR3 is TGCAGCGTGGGCCGGGAGCAGTTCTTC.

This chain joins TRBV9 and TRBJ2-3; 7 bases are shared with TRBD1. Per germline, CDR1 SGDLS and CDR2 YYNGEE. The CDR3 is 19 residues long. J was trimmed by 1 base and V by 3 bases; bases with no gene match: 17. CDR3 sequence (DNA): TGTGCCAGCAGCGGACGACAGGGTCCCCCCACTACGGGCACAGATACGCAGTATTTT. Protein: CASSGRQGPPTTGTDTQYF.

The V gene is TRBV11-2, the J gene TRBJ2-3; 7 nucleotides align to TRBD1. Trimming took 2 bases from V and 2 from J; bases not matched to a gene: 4. The CDR3 consists of 15 residues. Germline CDR1 reads SGHAT; CDR2 reads FQNNGV. CDR3 sequence: CASSLRGQVTDTQYF. The CDR3 region has the DNA TGTGCCAGCAGCTTAAGGGGGCAAGTCACAGATACGCAGTATTTT. The variable domain in full, completed from reference TRBV11-2 and TRBJ2-3, reads EAGVAQSPRYKIIEKRQSVAFWCNPISGHATLYWYQQILGQGPKLLIQFQNNGVVDDSQLPKDRFSAERLKGVDSTLKIQPAKLEDSAVYLCASSLRGQVTDTQYFGPGTRLTVL.

The chain combines TRBV6-1 with TRBJ1-2; possibly TRBD1 for D (5 bases). CDR3 size: 15 residues. Germline CDR1 and CDR2: MNHNS and SASEGT. In nucleotides, the CDR3 is TGTGCACAAAAGGGAGGGGCCTGGGGGAACTATGGCTACACCTTC. This encodes CAQKGGAWGNYGYTF.

This clone has just one count. This chain uses TRBV5-6 with TRBJ2-3; maybe TRBD2 (6 bases). Germline V CDR1 and CDR2: SGHDT, YYEEEE. The CDR3 totals 17 residues. Trimming took off 4 bases at V and 7 bases at J, with 25 bases between the two ends. CDR3 sequence reads: CASSLELERALFNTQYF. CDR3 sequence (DNA): TGTGCCAGCAGCCTCGAACTCGAGCGGGCCCTTTTCAATACGCAGTATTTT.

The rearrangement links TRBV4-2 to TRBJ2-7, with a tentative D call TRBD2 (5 bases). The V and J ends lost 1 base and 4 bases respectively, with 14 bases between them. This CDR3 is built from 15 residues. Germline CDR1 reads LGHNA; CDR2 reads YNFKEQ. The DNA for the CDR3 is TGTGCCAGCAGCCAAGTTGTGGGAGTGGGTTACGAGCAGTACTTC. This encodes CASSQVVGVGYEQYF.

The genes are TRBV4-3 and TRBJ2-7; the D gene is possibly TRBD2 (6 bases). The CDR3 is 13 amino acids. Germline lookup yields CDR1 LGHNA and CDR2 YSLEER. V lost 1 base and J 4 bases, leaving 8 bases between the germline ends. The CDR3 spells CASSQAGVYEQYF. CDR3 bases: TGCGCCAGCAGCCAAGCGGGAGTGTACGAGCAGTACTTC.

The chain has TRBV7-9 and TRBJ1-2, with TRBD1 identical over 10 bases. The ends lost 4 bases at V and 9 bases at J; junction bases unmatched: 8. The CDR3 is 14 amino acids. Germline V gene lookup returns CDR1 SEHNR and CDR2 FQNEAQ (reference sequence). The CDR3, as DNA: TGTGCCAGCAGCTCCACGACAGGGGGCAGGAGCTACACCTTC. This codes for CASSSTTGGRSYTF. The full variable domain, its missing parts supplied by reference TRBV7-9 and TRBJ1-2, is DTGVSQNPRHKITKRGQNVTFRCDPISEHNRLYWYRQTLGQGPEFLTYFQNEAQLEKSRLLSDRFSAERPKGSFSTLEIQRTEQGDSAMYLCASSSTTGGRSYTFGSGTRLTVV.

The CDR3 bases are TGTGCCAGCAGGGAATTGTGGGCGGGAGTTTACGAGCAGTACTTC. Translation gives CASRELWAGVYEQYF. The rearrangement links TRBV6-1 to TRBJ2-7; 7 bases map to TRBD2. The CDR3 covers 15 residues. Germline V gives CDR1 MNHNS, CDR2 SASEGT. V was clipped by 6 bases and J by 4 bases; unmatched bases: 12.

The J gene is TRBJ2-3, the V gene TRBV10-1, with 14 bases identical to TRBD2. CDR3 length: 15 residues. V dropped 7 bases and J dropped 4; count of bases not matched to a gene: 4. CDR1 and CDR2 from the germline V gene are WNHNN and SYGVQD (reference sequence). The CDR3, as DNA: TGCGCCAGCAAGGGACTAGCGGGAGTCCCAGATACGCAGTATTTT. Translating gives CASKGLAGVPDTQYF.

The chain is built from TRBV28 and TRBJ1-1; 8 bases line up with TRBD1. This CDR3 is 14 amino acids long. Trimming at V came to 8 bases and at J to 5 bases, leaving 10 bases not matched to a gene. Germline CDR1 reads MDHEN; CDR2 reads SYDVKM. The CDR3 nucleotides read TGTGCCAGCCGACGAAACAGGGGGGGAACTGAAGCTTTCTTT. Encoded protein: CASRRNRGGTEAFF.

This chain uses TRBV19 with TRBJ2-2, with TRBD2 identical over 8 bases. CDR1 and CDR2 from the germline V gene are LNHDA and SQIVND (reference sequence). Losses at the gene ends were 2 bases for V and 5 bases for J; bases not matched to a gene: 4. The CDR3 spans 15 residues. CDR3 residues: CASSILAGITGELFF. The CDR3 coding sequence is TGTGCCAGTAGTATACTAGCGGGCATAACCGGGGAGCTGTTTTTT.

The J gene is TRBJ2-1, the V gene TRBV13; no firm D call. CDR1 and CDR2 from the germline V gene are PRHDT and FYEKMQ (reference sequence). The CDR3 is 12 amino acids. V dropped 1 base and J dropped 6 bases, with 4 bases sitting between them. CDR3 coding DNA: TGTGCCAGCAGCTTAGTCCTCAATGAGCAGTTCTTC. Protein product: CASSLVLNEQFF.

This clone was counted once. This sequence joins TRBV6-5 and TRBJ1-1; D ambiguous. Germline CDR1 MNHEY, CDR2 SVGAGI. The CDR3 has 14 amino acids. Trimming stripped 6 bases from V and 4 bases from J, with 15 bases between. Written as DNA, the CDR3 is TGTGCCAGCAGCCTCGGAAGGGAGCTCACTGAAGCTTTCTTT. It encodes CASSLGRELTEAFF.

The rearrangement links TRBV10-1 to TRBJ2-7, with 7 bases fitting TRBD1. This CDR3 spans 15 amino acids. V lost 1 base, J lost 5 bases, and 8 bases stayed unmatched. Germline CDR1 WNHNN, CDR2 SYGVQD (reference sequence). Here the CDR3 reads CASSEFRQGVNEQYF. CDR3 DNA sequence: TGCGCCAGCAGTGAGTTCCGACAGGGAGTCAACGAGCAGTACTTC.

V usage is TRBV28 and J usage is TRBJ1-2; 9 nucleotides align to TRBD1. The CDR3 runs to 16 residues. In germline, CDR1 is MDHEN, CDR2 SYDVKM. Unmatched junction bases numbered 7, after V lost 5 bases and J lost 0 bases. The DNA of the CDR3 is TGTGCCAGCAGTGGGGGACAGGGAACCCCTAACTATGGCTACACCTTC. This translates into CASSGGQGTPNYGYTF.

The CDR3 DNA sequence: TGTGCCAGTAGTATTGAAGGGACAGGGCTCGACGAGCAGTACTTC. Protein product: CASSIEGTGLDEQYF. This chain links TRBV19 with TRBJ2-7; the match to TRBD1 covers 9 bases. Unmatched junction bases numbered 8, after V lost 3 bases and J lost 5 bases. Germline V lookup: CDR1 LNHDA, CDR2 SQIVND (reference sequence). The CDR3 has 15 residues. The variable domain in full, with the rest retrieved from reference TRBV19 and TRBJ2-7, is DGGITQSPKYLFRKEGQNVTLSCEQNLNHDAMYWYRQDPGQGLRLIYYSQIVNDFQKGDIAEGYSVSREKKESFPLTVTSAQKNPTAFYLCASSIEGTGLDEQYFGPGTRLTVT.

The rearrangement joins TRBV28 to TRBJ2-7, with 10 bases matching TRBD2. The germline V gene has CDR1 MDHEN and CDR2 SYDVKM. The CDR3 runs 15 residues. J gave up 2 bases and V 2 bases, and 3 bases lay outside the gene matches. CDR3 protein: CASSLILAGAYEQYF. CDR3 in DNA: TGTGCCAGCAGTTTAATCCTAGCGGGGGCCTACGAGCAGTACTTC.

The chain couples TRBV28 to TRBJ1-1; maybe TRBD1 (5 bases). Germline-derived CDR1 and CDR2 are MDHEN and SYDVKM. Trimming took off 2 bases at V and 5 bases at J, with 9 bases between the two ends. The CDR3 length is 13 residues. The CDR3 region has the DNA TGTGCCAGCAGTTTAACGGAGGGGACTGAAGCTTTCTTT. Its protein product is CASSLTEGTEAFF.

V gene TRBV19 combines with J gene TRBJ2-7; TRBD1 agrees at 7 bases. After removal of 5 bases from V and 1 base from J, the junction contained 2 bases not matched to a gene. This CDR3 is 13 amino acids long. Germline loops: CDR1 LNHDA, CDR2 SQIVND (reference sequence). The CDR3 DNA sequence: TGTGCCAGTAGTGGGACAGAATCCTACGAGCAGTACTTC. Translation gives CASSGTESYEQYF.

A single count supports this clone. The chain recombines TRBV6-5 with TRBJ1-1; D gene uncertain. The CDR3 has 13 amino acids. CDR1 is MNHEY and CDR2 is SVGAGI in the germline V gene. V was trimmed by 11 bases and J by 0 bases, leaving 13 bases between them. CDR3 coding DNA: TGTGCCGGCCAAGCGAATCTGAACACTGAAGCTTTCTTT. The encoded protein is CAGQANLNTEAFF.

This chain connects TRBV6-5 to TRBJ2-7, with D perhaps TRBD1 (6 bases). Germline V lookup: CDR1 MNHEY, CDR2 SVGAGI. Trimming removed 5 bases at V and 0 bases at J, with 11 bases between. There are 14 residues in the CDR3. The CDR3, as DNA: TGTGCCAGCAGTCTGGGGACATTCTCCTACGAGCAGTACTTC. Translated, it gives CASSLGTFSYEQYF.